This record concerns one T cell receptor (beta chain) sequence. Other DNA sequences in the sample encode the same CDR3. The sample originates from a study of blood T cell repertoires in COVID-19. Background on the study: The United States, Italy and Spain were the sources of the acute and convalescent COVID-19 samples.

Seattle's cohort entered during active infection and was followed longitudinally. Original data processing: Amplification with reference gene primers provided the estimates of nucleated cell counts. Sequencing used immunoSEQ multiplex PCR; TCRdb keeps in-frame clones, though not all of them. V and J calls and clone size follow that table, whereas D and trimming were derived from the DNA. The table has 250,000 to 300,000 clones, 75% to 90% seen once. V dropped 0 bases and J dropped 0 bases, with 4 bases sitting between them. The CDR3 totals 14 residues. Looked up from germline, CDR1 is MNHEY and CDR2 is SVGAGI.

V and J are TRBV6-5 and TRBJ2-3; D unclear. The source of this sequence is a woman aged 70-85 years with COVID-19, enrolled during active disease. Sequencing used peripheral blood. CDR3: CASSYSRSTDTQYF. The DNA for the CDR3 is TGTGCCAGCAGTTACTCTCGGAGCACAGATACGCAGTATTTT.